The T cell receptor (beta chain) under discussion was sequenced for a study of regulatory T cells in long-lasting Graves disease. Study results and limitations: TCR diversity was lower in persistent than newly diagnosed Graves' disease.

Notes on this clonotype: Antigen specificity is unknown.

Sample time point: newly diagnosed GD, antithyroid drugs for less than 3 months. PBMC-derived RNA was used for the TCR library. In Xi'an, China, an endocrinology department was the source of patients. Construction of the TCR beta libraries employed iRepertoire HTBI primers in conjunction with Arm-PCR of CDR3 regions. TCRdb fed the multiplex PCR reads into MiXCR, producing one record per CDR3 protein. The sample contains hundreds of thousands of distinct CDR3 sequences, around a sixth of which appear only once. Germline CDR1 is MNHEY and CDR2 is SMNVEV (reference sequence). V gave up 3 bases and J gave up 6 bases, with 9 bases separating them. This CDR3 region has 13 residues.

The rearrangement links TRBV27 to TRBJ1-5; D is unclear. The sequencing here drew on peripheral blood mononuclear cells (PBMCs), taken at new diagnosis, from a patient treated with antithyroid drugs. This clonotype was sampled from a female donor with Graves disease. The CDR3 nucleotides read TGTGCCAGCAGTTTTGGTCTCGGTCAGCCCCAGCATTTT. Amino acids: CASSFGLGQPQHF.